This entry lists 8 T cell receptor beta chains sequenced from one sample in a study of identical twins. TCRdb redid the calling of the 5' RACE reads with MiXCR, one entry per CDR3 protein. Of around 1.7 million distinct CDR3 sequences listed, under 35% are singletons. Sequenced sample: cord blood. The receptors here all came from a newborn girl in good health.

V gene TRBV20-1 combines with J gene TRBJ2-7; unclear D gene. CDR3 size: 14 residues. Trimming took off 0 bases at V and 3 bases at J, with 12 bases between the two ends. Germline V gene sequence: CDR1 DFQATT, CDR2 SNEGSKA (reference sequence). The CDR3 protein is CSARDPRRVYEQYF. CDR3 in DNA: TGCAGTGCTAGAGATCCCAGAAGAGTCTACGAGCAGTACTTC.

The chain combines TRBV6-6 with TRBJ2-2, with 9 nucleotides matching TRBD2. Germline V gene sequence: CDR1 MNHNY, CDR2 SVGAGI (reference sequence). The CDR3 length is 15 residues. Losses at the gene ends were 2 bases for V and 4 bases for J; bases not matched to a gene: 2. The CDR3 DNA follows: TGTGCCAGCAGTTACGCGGGGGGGTCCACCGGGGAGCTGTTTTTT. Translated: CASSYAGGSTGELFF.

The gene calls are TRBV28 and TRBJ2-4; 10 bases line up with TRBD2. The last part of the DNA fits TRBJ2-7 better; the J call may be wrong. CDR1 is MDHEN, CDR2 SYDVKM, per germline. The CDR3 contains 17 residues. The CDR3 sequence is CASSSSRLAGLTYEQYF. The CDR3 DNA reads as TGTGCCAGCAGTTCCTCTAGACTAGCGGGTTTGACCTACGAGCAGTACTTC.

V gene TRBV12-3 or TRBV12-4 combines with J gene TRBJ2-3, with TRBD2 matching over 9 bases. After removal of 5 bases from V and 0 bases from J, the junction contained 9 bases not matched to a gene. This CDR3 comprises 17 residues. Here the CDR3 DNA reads TGTGCCAGCAGTGGAGTGACTAGCGGAACTAGCACAGATACGCAGTATTTT. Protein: CASSGVTSGTSTDTQYF.

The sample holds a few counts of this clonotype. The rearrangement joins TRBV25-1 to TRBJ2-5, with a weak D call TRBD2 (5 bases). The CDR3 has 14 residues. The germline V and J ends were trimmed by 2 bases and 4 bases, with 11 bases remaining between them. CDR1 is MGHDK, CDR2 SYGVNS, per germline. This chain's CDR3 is CASSELGVGETQYF. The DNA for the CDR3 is TGTGCCAGCAGTGAACTCGGGGTCGGAGAGACCCAGTACTTC.

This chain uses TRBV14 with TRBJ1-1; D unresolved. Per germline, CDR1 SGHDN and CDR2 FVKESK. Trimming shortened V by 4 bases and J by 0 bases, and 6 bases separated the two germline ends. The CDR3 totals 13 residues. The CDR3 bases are TGTGCCAGCAGCCCGCACCTGAACACTGAAGCTTTCTTT. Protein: CASSPHLNTEAFF.

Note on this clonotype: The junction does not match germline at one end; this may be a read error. CDR3 protein: CASSLGQSSYSEQFF. DNA for the CDR3: TGCGCCAGCAGCTTGGGACAGAGCTCCTACAGTGAGCAGTTCTTC. The chain links TRBV5-1 to TRBJ2-1; D perhaps matches TRBD1 (5 bases). Looked up from germline, CDR1 is SGHRS and CDR2 is YFSETQ. The CDR3 consists of 15 residues.

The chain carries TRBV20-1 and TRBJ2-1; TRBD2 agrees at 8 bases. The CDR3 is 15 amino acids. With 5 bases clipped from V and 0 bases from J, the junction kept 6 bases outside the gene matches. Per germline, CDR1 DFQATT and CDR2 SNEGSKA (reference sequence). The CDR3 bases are TGCAGTGCTGGAGCGGGGGTAAGCTCCTACAATGAGCAGTTCTTC. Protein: CSAGAGVSSYNEQFF.